This TCR beta chain emerged from a study of T cell repertoires in aging, cancer and after chemotherapy. TCR beta rearrangements were amplified from peripheral blood genomic DNA. This clonotype is labeled as large (0.1 to 1%). TRB rearrangements spanning V, D and J were amplified using mixed TRB-A/B primers. TCRdb reprocessed the multiplex PCR reads with MiXCR, giving one entry per CDR3 protein. The sample carries over a thousand distinct CDR3 sequences, roughly 29% recorded once. Germline assignment: CDR1 SGHTA and CDR2 FQGNSA. The CDR3 is 14 amino acids. Trimming removed 5 bases at V and 7 bases at J, with 17 bases between.

Sequenced: blood. The origin of this receptor is a human donor with a solid tumor. This sequence joins TRBV7-2 and TRBJ1-2, with D possibly being TRBD1 (5 bases). This CDR3 reads CASSPRGQGAGYTF. The CDR3 coding sequence is TGTGCCAGCAGCCCCCGTGGGCAGGGCGCTGGCTACACCTTC.